This is a list of T cell receptor beta chains from one sample in a study of blood T cell repertoires in COVID-19. Profiled with immunoSEQ multiplex PCR; TCRdb holds only in-frame clones, not every one. The sample has more than 200,000 clones; 80% to 90% are singletons. Sequenced: peripheral blood. The receptors were gathered from a woman older than 75 with acute or convalescent COVID-19. Both conserved end residues are part of each CDR3. A D gene is named only where the DNA matches it firmly. Size values are once, few and many counts, or a class for expanded clones, and some rows have none.

J gene	V gene	clone size	D gene	CDR3 protein	CDR3 DNA
TRBJ2-7	TRBV3-1/TRBV3-2	few	NA	CASSQGGPYEQYF	TGTGCCAGCAGCCAAGGGGGCCCCTACGAGCAGTACTTC
TRBJ2-5	TRBV28	NA	TRBD1	CASSFQGGQAIETQYF	TGTGCCAGCAGTTTTCAAGGGGGACAGGCCATAGAGACCCAGTACTTC
TRBJ1-2	TRBV2	once	NA	CASSEEGQGGGYTF	TGTGCCAGCAGTGAGGAAGGGCAGGGAGGTGGCTACACCTTC
TRBJ1-4	TRBV6-5	NA	NA	CATNRDIFEKLFF	TGTGCCACAAACAGGGACATTTTTGAAAAACTGTTTTTT
TRBJ1-4	TRBV10-3	NA	NA	CAISEQTAQLEKLFF	TGTGCCATCAGTGAGCAGACAGCCCAGCTCGAAAAACTGTTTTTT
TRBJ2-5	TRBV10-3	NA	NA	CAISDGGGQETQYF	TGTGCCATCAGTGATGGGGGAGGCCAGGAGACCCAGTACTTC
TRBJ2-3	TRBV9	NA	NA	CASRPRDTGGTQYF	TGTGCCAGCAGGCCTAGGGACACGGGGGGTACGCAGTATTTT
TRBJ2-1	TRBV11-3	NA	TRBD2	CASSSPADSGGYNEQFF	TGTGCCAGCAGCTCCCCGGCGGACAGCGGGGGGTACAATGAGCAGTTCTTC
TRBJ2-7	TRBV6-6	few	TRBD2	CASWGGYEQYF	TGTGCCAGCTGGGGGGGCTACGAGCAGTACTTC
TRBJ2-2	TRBV11-1	NA	TRBD2	CASSFSGGVDTGELFF	TGTGCCAGCAGCTTTAGCGGGGGCGTCGACACCGGGGAGCTGTTTTTT
TRBJ1-1	TRBV6-4	once	TRBD1	CASKPTGVNTEAFF	TGTGCCAGCAAACCGACAGGGGTGAACACTGAAGCTTTCTTT
TRBJ2-3	TRBV5-4	NA	NA	CASSLRASEDTQYF	TGTGCCAGCAGCTTGAGGGCTAGCGAAGATACGCAGTATTTT
TRBJ2-7	TRBV6-5	NA	NA	CASSSSEGRARYF	TGTGCCAGCAGTTCCTCGGAGGGGCGGGCCCGGTACTTC
TRBJ2-5	TRBV12-3/TRBV12-4	NA	TRBD2	CASSWGGETQYF	TGTGCCAGCAGTTGGGGGGGAGAGACCCAGTACTTC
TRBJ1-5	TRBV7-2	NA	NA	CASSLTYSNQPQHF	TGTGCCAGCAGCTTAACTTATAGCAATCAGCCCCAGCATTTT
TRBJ2-3	TRBV11-3	NA	NA	CARTGGQGTEFGTDTQYF	TGTGCCAGGACCGGGGGGCAGGGTACGGAATTTGGCACAGATACGCAGTATTTT
TRBJ2-5	TRBV5-1	NA	TRBD1	CASSTQDREQETQYF	TGCGCCAGCAGCACCCAGGACAGGGAACAAGAGACCCAGTACTTC
TRBJ2-7	TRBV4-1	NA	NA	CASSQHSGLEQYF	TGCGCCAGCAGCCAACACTCGGGTCTCGAGCAGTACTTC
TRBJ1-2	TRBV19	NA	NA	CASRGLGYGYTF	TGTGCCAGTAGGGGACTGGGGTATGGCTACACCTTC
TRBJ1-2	TRBV7-9	few	TRBD1	CASSLPQGGGYGYTF	TGTGCCAGCAGCTTACCCCAGGGGGGTGGCTATGGCTACACCTTC
TRBJ1-4	TRBV9	NA	NA	CASASNEKLFF	TGTGCCAGCGCTAGTAATGAAAAACTGTTTTTT
TRBJ1-6	TRBV19	NA	NA	CASHGRNSPLHF	TGTGCCAGTCACGGCAGGAATTCACCCCTCCACTTT
TRBJ2-3	TRBV4-3	NA	NA	CASSQENRGGVVDTQYF	TGCGCCAGCAGCCAAGAGAACCGCGGGGGCGTGGTAGATACGCAGTATTTT
TRBJ1-1	TRBV29-1	NA	NA	CSVGRGGDTEAFF	TGCAGCGTCGGACGGGGAGGGGACACTGAAGCTTTCTTT
TRBJ1-2	TRBV7-2	NA	TRBD1	CASSSINRGTNYGYTF	TGTGCCAGCAGCTCGATTAACAGGGGAACTAACTATGGCTACACCTTC
TRBJ2-7	TRBV3-1/TRBV3-2	NA	NA	CASSRNYEQYF	TGTGCCAGCAGTCGTAACTACGAGCAGTACTTC
TRBJ2-1	TRBV9	NA	NA	CASSVTPSSYNEQFF	TGTGCCAGCAGCGTAACTCCGAGCTCCTACAATGAGCAGTTCTTC
TRBJ2-7	TRBV19	NA	NA	CASSIMGGAGEQYF	TGTGCCAGTAGTATAATGGGCGGCGCGGGGGAGCAGTACTTC
TRBJ2-3	TRBV4-3	NA	TRBD2	CASSQDLPAGGFTDTQYF	TGCGCCAGCAGCCAAGATCTCCCAGCGGGGGGGTTCACAGATACGCAGTATTTT
TRBJ1-1	TRBV7-9	NA	NA	CASSYGQTNTEAFF	TGTGCCAGCAGCTACGGACAGACAAACACTGAAGCTTTCTTT
TRBJ1-1	TRBV7-9	NA	NA	CASSLTERTEAFF	TGTGCCAGCAGCTTAACAGAAAGAACTGAAGCTTTCTTT
TRBJ1-2	TRBV28	NA	TRBD1	CASSLRDRDGGYTF	TGTGCCAGCAGTTTACGGGACAGGGACGGCGGCTACACCTTC
TRBJ1-2	TRBV12-3/TRBV12-4	NA	NA	CASSLGPYGYTF	TGTGCCAGCAGTTTGGGCCCATATGGCTACACCTTC
TRBJ2-5	TRBV12-5	NA	NA	CASGLDTRQETQYF	TGTGCTAGTGGACTTGACACACGCCAAGAGACCCAGTACTTC
TRBJ1-6	TRBV30	NA	NA	CAWLPRGVHYNSPLHF	TGTGCCTGGCTCCCACGGGGGGTCCACTATAATTCACCCCTCCACTTT
TRBJ2-7	TRBV3-1/TRBV3-2	once	NA	CASSQVQGGYEQYF	TGTGCCAGCAGCCAGGTCCAGGGGGGCTACGAGCAGTACTTC
TRBJ1-3	TRBV2	NA	TRBD1	CASSGTGGNTIYF	TGTGCCAGCAGTGGGACAGGCGGAAACACCATATATTTT
TRBJ2-1	TRBV7-9	few	TRBD1	CASSPRDREYNEQFF	TGTGCCAGCAGCCCACGGGACAGGGAGTACAATGAGCAGTTCTTC
TRBJ2-5	TRBV11-2	NA	NA	CASSLAWAEETQYF	TGTGCCAGCAGCTTAGCCTGGGCAGAAGAGACCCAGTACTTC
TRBJ1-1	TRBV15	NA	NA	CATSREVASTEAFF	TGTGCCACCAGCAGAGAAGTAGCGTCCACTGAAGCTTTCTTT
TRBJ2-1	TRBV11-2	NA	TRBD2	CASSLSGRASGEQFF	TGTGCCAGCAGCTTGAGCGGGAGGGCCTCAGGTGAGCAGTTCTTC
TRBJ1-1	TRBV19	NA	TRBD1	CASRTGGNTEAFF	TGTGCCAGCAGGACAGGGGGGAACACTGAAGCTTTCTTT
TRBJ1-1	TRBV29-1	NA	NA	CSVSDTPTEAFF	TGCAGCGTTTCCGACACCCCCACTGAAGCTTTCTTT
TRBJ1-6	TRBV19	NA	NA	CASKPQAGDNSPLHF	TGTGCCAGTAAGCCCCAAGCAGGGGACAATTCACCCCTCCACTTT
TRBJ1-5	TRBV19	NA	NA	CASSSGSVAQHF	TGTGCCAGTAGTTCAGGAAGTGTAGCCCAGCATTTT
TRBJ1-4	TRBV24-1	NA	TRBD1	CATSDPGQGNEKLFF	TGTGCCACCAGTGACCCTGGACAGGGTAATGAAAAACTGTTTTTT
TRBJ1-3	TRBV30	NA	NA	CAWSLPESSGNTIYF	TGTGCCTGGAGTCTCCCCGAGTCCTCTGGAAACACCATATATTTT
TRBJ2-7	TRBV4-1	few	NA	CASSQGVTGIMYEQYF	TGCGCCAGCAGCCAAGGGGTAACCGGGATTATGTACGAGCAGTACTTC
TRBJ2-2	TRBV7-9	NA	TRBD2	CASSIDSGIGTGELFF	TGTGCCAGCAGCATAGATAGCGGGATAGGCACCGGGGAGCTGTTTTTT
TRBJ1-1	TRBV4-3	NA	NA	CASSQDEMNTEAFF	TGCGCCAGCAGCCAAGACGAGATGAACACTGAAGCTTTCTTT
TRBJ2-2	TRBV7-2	once	TRBD2	CASSLGREAGELFF	TGTGCCAGCAGCTTAGGTCGGGAGGCCGGGGAGCTGTTTTTT
TRBJ1-3	TRBV4-3	few	NA	CASSPFPPEGDFSGNTIYF	TGCGCCAGCAGCCCATTTCCCCCCGAGGGCGACTTCTCTGGAAACACCATATATTTT
TRBJ2-7	TRBV7-2	NA	NA	CASSSFDRSYEQYF	TGTGCCAGCAGCTCCTTCGACAGGTCCTACGAGCAGTACTTC
TRBJ1-1	TRBV6-4	many	NA	CASSPGDLSSTEAFF	TGTGCCAGCAGTCCGGGGGACCTCAGCAGCACTGAAGCTTTCTTT
TRBJ1-1	TRBV7-8	NA	NA	CASSRGRNTEAFF	TGTGCCAGCAGCCGGGGGAGGAACACTGAAGCTTTCTTT
TRBJ1-1	TRBV30	NA	NA	CAWSGQLNTEAFF	TGTGCCTGGAGTGGGCAGTTGAACACTGAAGCTTTCTTT
TRBJ1-6	TRBV11-2	NA	NA	CASSLELSSYNSPLHF	TGTGCCAGCAGCTTGGAGTTGAGCTCCTATAATTCACCCCTCCACTTT
TRBJ2-1	TRBV5-1	once	NA	CASSLVSGTSPFF	TGCGCCAGCAGCCTCGTCTCCGGGACAAGCCCGTTCTTC